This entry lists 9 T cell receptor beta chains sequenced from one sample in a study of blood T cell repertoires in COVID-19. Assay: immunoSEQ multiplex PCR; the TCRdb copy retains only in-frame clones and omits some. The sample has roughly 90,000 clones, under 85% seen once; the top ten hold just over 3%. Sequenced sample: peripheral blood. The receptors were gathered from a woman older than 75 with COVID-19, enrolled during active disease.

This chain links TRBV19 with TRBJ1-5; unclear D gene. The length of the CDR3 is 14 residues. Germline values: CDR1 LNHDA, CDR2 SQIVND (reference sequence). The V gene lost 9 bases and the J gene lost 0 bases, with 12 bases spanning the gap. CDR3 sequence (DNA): TGTGCCAGCCCCGGGTGGAGTAGCAATCAGCCCCAGCATTTT. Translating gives CASPGWSSNQPQHF.

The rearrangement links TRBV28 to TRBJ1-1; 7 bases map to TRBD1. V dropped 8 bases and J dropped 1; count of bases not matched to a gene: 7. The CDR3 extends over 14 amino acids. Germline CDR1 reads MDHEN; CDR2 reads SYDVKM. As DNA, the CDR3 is TGTGCCAGCCTCCAAGGGGGCAGGAACACTGAAGCTTTCTTT. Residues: CASLQGGRNTEAFF. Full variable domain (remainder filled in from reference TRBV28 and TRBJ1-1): DVKVTQSSRYLVKRTGEKVFLECVQDMDHENMFWYRQDPGLGLRLIYFSYDVKMKEKGDIPEGYSVSREKKERFSLILESASTNQTSMYLCASLQGGRNTEAFFGQGTRLTVV.

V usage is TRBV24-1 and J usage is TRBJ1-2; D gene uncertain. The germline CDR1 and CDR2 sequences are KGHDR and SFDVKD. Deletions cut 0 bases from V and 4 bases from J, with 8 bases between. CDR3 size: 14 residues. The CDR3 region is CATSDLNDSYGYTF. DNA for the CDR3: TGTGCCACCAGTGATTTGAACGACTCCTATGGCTACACCTTC.

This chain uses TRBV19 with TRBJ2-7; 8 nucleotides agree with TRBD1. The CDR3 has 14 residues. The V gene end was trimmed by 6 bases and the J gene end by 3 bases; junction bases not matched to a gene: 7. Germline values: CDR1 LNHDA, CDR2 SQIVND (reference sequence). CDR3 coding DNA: TGTGCCAGTAGCCTCGGGACAGGCATCTACGAGCAGTACTTC. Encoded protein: CASSLGTGIYEQYF.

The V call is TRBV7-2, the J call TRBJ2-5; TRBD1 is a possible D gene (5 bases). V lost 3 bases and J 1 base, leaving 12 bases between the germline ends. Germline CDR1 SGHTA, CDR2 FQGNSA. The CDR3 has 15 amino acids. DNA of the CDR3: TGTGCCAGCAGCTTGATGTCGACAGCCCAAGAGACCCAGTACTTC. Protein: CASSLMSTAQETQYF.

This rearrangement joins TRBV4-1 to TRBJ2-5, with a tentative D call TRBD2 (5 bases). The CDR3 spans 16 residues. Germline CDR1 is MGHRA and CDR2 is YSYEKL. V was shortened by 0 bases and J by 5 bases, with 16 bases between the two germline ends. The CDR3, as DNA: TGCGCCAGCAGCCAAGAATGGAGCGCGGGCTGGGAGACCCAGTACTTC. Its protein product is CASSQEWSAGWETQYF.

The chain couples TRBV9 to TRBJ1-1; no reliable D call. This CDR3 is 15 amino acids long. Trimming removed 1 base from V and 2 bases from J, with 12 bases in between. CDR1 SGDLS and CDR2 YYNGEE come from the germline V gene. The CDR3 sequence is CASSVSGRINTEAFF. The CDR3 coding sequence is TGTGCCAGCAGCGTATCCGGGAGGATCAACACTGAAGCTTTCTTT.

DNA of the CDR3: TGCAGCGTTTATGACAGGCGGTCGAACACTGAAGCTTTCTTT. Protein sequence: CSVYDRRSNTEAFF. The V gene is TRBV29-1, the J gene TRBJ1-1; tentatively, D is TRBD1 (6 bases). Trimming stripped 5 bases from V and 1 base from J, with 14 bases between. Per the germline V gene, CDR1 is SQVTM and CDR2 is ANQGSEA. This CDR3 is built from 14 residues.

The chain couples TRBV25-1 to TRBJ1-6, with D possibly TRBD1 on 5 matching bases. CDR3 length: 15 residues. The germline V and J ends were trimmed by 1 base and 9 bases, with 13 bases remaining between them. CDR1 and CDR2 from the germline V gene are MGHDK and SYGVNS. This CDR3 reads CASSELGIQGSPLHF. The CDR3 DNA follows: TGTGCCAGCAGTGAATTGGGCATTCAGGGTTCACCCCTCCACTTT. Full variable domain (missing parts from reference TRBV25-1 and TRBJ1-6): EADIYQTPRYLVIGTGKKITLECSQTMGHDKMYWYQQDPGMELHLIHYSYGVNSTEKGDLSSESTVSRIRTEHFPLTLESARPSHTSQYLCASSELGIQGSPLHFGNGTRLTVT.